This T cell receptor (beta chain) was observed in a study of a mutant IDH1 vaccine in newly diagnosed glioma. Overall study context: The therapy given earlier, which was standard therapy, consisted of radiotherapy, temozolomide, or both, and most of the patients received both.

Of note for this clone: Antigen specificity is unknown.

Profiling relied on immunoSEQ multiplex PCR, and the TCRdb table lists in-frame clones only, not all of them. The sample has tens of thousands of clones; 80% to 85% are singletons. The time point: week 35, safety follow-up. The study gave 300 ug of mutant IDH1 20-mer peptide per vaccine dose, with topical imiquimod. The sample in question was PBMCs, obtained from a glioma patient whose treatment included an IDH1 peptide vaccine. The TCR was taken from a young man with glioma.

The CDR3 bases are TGCAGCGTTGTCCTGAACACTGAAGCTTTCTTT. This encodes CSVVLNTEAFF. The chain uses TRBV29-1 and TRBJ1-1; D call uncertain. V gave up 4 bases and J gave up 0 bases, with 3 bases separating them. CDR3 length: 11 residues. Per germline, CDR1 SQVTM and CDR2 ANQGSEA.